This TCR beta chain was captured in a study of blood T cell repertoires in COVID-19. Trimming took 1 base from V and 7 from J, leaving 13 bases between them. Germline values: CDR1 SEHNR, CDR2 FQNEAQ (reference sequence). The CDR3 is 14 residues long. This clone was detected a few times. Produced via immunoSEQ multiplex PCR; TCRdb's table is partial and in-frame only. The top ten hold 7.5% to 10% of the sample, which has about 91,000 clones, around 90% seen once. Sequenced: peripheral blood. The chain couples TRBV7-9 to TRBJ1-1, with D hard to call. The receptor comes from a woman aged 65 to 85 with acute or convalescent COVID-19. DNA for the CDR3: TGTGCCAGCAGCTTAGGCGGTAGTGACGGTGAAGCTTTCTTT. Translated: CASSLGGSDGEAFF.